This T cell receptor beta chain emerged from a study of T cell changes during pregnancy in multiple sclerosis. The CDR3 consists of 15 residues. Germline V CDR1 and CDR2: SNHLY, FYNNEI. V shed 6 bases, J shed 1 base, and the junction held 2 bases outside the gene matches. The table came from immunoSEQ multiplex PCR; TCRdb's copy has only in-frame clones and leaves some out. There are 36,000 or so clones in the sample; 70% to 90% occur only once, and under 0.75% lies in the top ten. This clonotype was obtained from a female donor with multiple sclerosis, enrolled in a pregnancy study. The sequencing here drew on CD4+ T cells from peripheral blood mononuclear cells, taken in the first trimester of pregnancy. The chain carries TRBV2 and TRBJ2-3, with 12 bases that match TRBD2. The CDR3 DNA sequence: TGTGCCAGCAGAAGACTAGCGGGGGGCACAGATACGCAGTATTTT. This encodes CASRRLAGGTDTQYF.